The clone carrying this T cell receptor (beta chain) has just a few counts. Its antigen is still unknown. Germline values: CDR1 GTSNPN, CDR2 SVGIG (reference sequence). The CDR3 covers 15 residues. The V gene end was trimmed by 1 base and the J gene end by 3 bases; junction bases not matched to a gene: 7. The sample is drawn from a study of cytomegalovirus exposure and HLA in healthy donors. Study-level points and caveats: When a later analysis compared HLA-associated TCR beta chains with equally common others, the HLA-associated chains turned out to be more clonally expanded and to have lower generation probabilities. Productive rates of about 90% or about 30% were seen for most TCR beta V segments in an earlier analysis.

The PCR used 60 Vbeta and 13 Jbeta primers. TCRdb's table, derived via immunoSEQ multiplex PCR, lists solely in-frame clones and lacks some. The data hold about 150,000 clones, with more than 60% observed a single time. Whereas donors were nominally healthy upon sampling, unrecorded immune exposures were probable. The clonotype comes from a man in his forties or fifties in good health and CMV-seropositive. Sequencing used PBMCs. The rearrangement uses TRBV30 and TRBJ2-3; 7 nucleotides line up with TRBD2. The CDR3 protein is CAWSAGTTGTDTQYF. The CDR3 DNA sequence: TGTGCCTGGAGTGCAGGGACTACGGGAACAGATACGCAGTATTTT.